Ten or more counts support the clone carrying this T cell receptor (beta chain). Original data processing: Reference gene primer amplification gave nucleated cell count estimates. The method was immunoSEQ multiplex PCR; TCRdb's version includes in-frame clones alone and lacks a portion of them. The D gene and trimming were derived from the DNA, and the V and J assignments and clone size from that table. The sample has under 150,000 clones; more than 80% are singletons. Seattle participants joined during active infection and were tracked over time. The entry originates in a study of blood T cell repertoires in COVID-19. This CDR3 contains 13 residues. Trimming removed 11 bases at V and 0 bases at J, with 12 bases between. CDR1 is ENHRY, CDR2 SYGVKD, per germline.

This receptor was identified in a woman aged 60-70 years with COVID-19, enrolled during active disease. The sample consisted of peripheral blood. V gene TRBV10-3 combines with J gene TRBJ2-3, with D possibly matching TRBD1 (5 bases). The CDR3 DNA follows: TGTGCCGTCTCGCCAGGGAGCACAGATACGCAGTATTTT. As protein: CAVSPGSTDTQYF.